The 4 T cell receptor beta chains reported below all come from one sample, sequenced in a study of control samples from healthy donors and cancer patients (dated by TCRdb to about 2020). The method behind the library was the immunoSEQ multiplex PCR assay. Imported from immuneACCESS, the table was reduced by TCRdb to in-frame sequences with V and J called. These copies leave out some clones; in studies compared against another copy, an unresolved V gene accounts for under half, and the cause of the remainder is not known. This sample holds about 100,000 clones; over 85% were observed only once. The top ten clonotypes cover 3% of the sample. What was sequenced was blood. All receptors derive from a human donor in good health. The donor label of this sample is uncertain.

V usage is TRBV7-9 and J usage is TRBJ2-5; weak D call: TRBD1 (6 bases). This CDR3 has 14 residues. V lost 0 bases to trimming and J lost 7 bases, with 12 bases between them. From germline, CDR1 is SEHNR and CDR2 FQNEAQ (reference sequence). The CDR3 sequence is CASSLAGRGGTQYF. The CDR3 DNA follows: TGTGCCAGCAGCTTAGCGGGCAGAGGGGGGACCCAGTACTTC.

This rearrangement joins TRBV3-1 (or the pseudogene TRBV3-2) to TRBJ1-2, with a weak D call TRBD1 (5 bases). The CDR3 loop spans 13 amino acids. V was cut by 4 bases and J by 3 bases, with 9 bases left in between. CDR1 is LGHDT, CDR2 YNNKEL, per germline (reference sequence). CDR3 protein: CASSRARDYGYTF. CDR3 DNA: TGTGCCAGCAGCCGGGCCAGGGACTATGGCTACACCTTC.

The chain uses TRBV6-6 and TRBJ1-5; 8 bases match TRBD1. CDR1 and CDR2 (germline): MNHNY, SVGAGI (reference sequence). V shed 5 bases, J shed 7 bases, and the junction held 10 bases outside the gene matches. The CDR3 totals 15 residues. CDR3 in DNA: TGTGCCAGCAGTACAGACAGGGGAGTACGCCAGCCCCAGCATTTT. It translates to CASSTDRGVRQPQHF.

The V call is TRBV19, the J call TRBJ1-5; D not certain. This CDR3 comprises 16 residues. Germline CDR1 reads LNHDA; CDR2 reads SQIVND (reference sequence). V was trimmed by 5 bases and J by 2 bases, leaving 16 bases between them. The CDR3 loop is CASSSSGPAGNQPQHF. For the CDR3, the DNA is TGTGCCAGTAGTTCGTCCGGGCCCGCGGGCAATCAGCCCCAGCATTTT.